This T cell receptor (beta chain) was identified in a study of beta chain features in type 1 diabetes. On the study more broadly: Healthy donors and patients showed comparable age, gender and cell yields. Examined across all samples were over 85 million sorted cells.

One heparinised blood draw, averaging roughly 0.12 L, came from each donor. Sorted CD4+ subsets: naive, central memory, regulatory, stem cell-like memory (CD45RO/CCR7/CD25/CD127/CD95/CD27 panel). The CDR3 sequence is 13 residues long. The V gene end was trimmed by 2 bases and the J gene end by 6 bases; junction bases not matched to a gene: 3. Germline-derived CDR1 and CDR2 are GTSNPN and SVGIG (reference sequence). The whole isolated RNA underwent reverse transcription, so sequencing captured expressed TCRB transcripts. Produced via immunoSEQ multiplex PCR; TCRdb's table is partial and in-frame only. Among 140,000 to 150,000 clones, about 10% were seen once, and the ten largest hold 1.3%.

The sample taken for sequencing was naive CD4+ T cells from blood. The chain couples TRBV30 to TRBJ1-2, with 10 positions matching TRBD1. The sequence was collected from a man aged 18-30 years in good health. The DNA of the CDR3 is TGTGCCTGGAGTTCCGGGACAGGGGATGGCTACACCTTC. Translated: CAWSSGTGDGYTF.